The clone carrying this TCR beta chain appeared many times. Its antigen remains unidentified. During construction of the library, unique molecular identifiers were attached to individual cDNA molecules for quantitative, reproducible TCR counting. Original handling: With a range of about 23,224 to 700,000, the median per sample was roughly 97,000 TCRs. TCRdb re-called the RACE reads with MiXCR, one entry per CDR3 protein. The V and J calls come from TCRdb's annotation, not from the publication. In the table there are under 50,000 distinct CDR3 sequences, around 3.6% of which are singletons. The sample comes from a study of human T cells and chemical hapten exposure. As for the study in general: How much TCR each sample yielded varied, mostly because pooled library volumes differed slightly. Findings of the study overall: With regard to DPC sensitization, TCRs above 1 in 1000 frequency did not change.

The time point denotes: healthy volunteer bleed at 6 weeks. Unfractionated whole blood served as the source for total RNA extraction. The TCR comes from a human donor in good health. Some clones in this sample may be carry-over from other donors' samples. The sequenced material came from whole blood.

CDR3 bases: TGTGCCAGCAGTTCGAACACCGGGGAGCTGTTTTTT. Residues: CASSSNTGELFF. The chain recombines TRBV27 with TRBJ2-2, with D uncertain. The V and J ends lost 4 bases and 0 bases respectively, with 0 bases between them. CDR1 and CDR2 (germline): MNHEY, SMNVEV (reference sequence). The CDR3 length is 12 residues.